These T cell receptor beta chains were read from a single sample in a study of cytomegalovirus exposure and HLA in healthy donors. Generated by immunoSEQ multiplex PCR, the TCRdb table keeps only in-frame clones and is missing some. In total, the table holds 130,000 or so clones. Sequenced: PBMCs. These TCRs come from a woman aged 18-35 years in good health and CMV-seronegative. The CDR3 runs from the conserved cysteine through the conserved F or W. D genes are given only for firm matches.

V	J	length	D	DNA	CDR3
TRBV7-8	TRBJ1-5	16	TRBD1	TGTGCCAGCAGCCAAGAGCACAGGGGATTTAATCAGCCCCAGCATTTT	CASSQEHRGFNQPQHF
TRBV5-1	TRBJ2-3	14	-	TGCGCCAGCAGCTTGGAACAGCTTACAGATACGCAGTATTTT	CASSLEQLTDTQYF
TRBV5-1	TRBJ1-1	15	-	TGCGCCAGCAGCTCCGAAGGGGTGGTGAACACTGAAGCTTTCTTT	CASSSEGVVNTEAFF
TRBV19	TRBJ1-5	16	-	TGTGCCAGTAGTATAGGAGGATTTAATAGCAATCAGCCCCAGCATTTT	CASSIGGFNSNQPQHF
TRBV6-5	TRBJ1-1	12	-	TGTGCCAGCAGAACCGGGGGGACTGAAGCTTTCTTT	CASRTGGTEAFF
TRBV6-1	TRBJ1-1	12	-	TGTGCCAGCAGGTGGGGGGGTGGGGAAGCTTTCTTT	CASRWGGGEAFF
TRBV5-4	TRBJ2-7	16	-	TGTGCCAGCAGCTTGGGACCCCGCCGGGACTCCTACGAGCAGTACTTC	CASSLGPRRDSYEQYF
TRBV19	TRBJ1-1	13	-	TGTGCCAGTAGTAATTCGGTGAACACTGAAGCTTTCTTT	CASSNSVNTEAFF
TRBV2	TRBJ2-3	17	TRBD2	TGTGCCAGCAGTGAAGGGCTAGCGGGAGCTAGCACAGATACGCAGTATTTT	CASSEGLAGASTDTQYF
TRBV27	TRBJ2-7	13	-	TGTGCCAGCAGTTCTCGGGGGGCGGGGGAGCAGTACTTC	CASSSRGAGEQYF
TRBV2	TRBJ2-5	15	TRBD2	TGTGCCAGCAGTGATTCGCCTAGCGGGAGAGAGACCCAGTACTTC	CASSDSPSGRETQYF
TRBV7-3	TRBJ1-2	14	TRBD1	TGTGCCAGCAGCTTTACAGGGGGCGAGTATGGCTACACCTTC	CASSFTGGEYGYTF
TRBV2	TRBJ2-2	16	TRBD2	TGTGCCAGCAGTGGCCTACTAGCGGGAGTAATCGGGGAGCTGTTTTTT	CASSGLLAGVIGELFF
TRBV28	TRBJ2-2	14	-	TGTGCCAGCAGCCTCCCTTCGTTTGCCGGGGAGCTGTTTTTT	CASSLPSFAGELFF
TRBV19	TRBJ2-3	15	TRBD2	TGTGCCAGTAGGGTAGCGGGAGAGGGCACAGATACGCAGTATTTT	CASRVAGEGTDTQYF
TRBV19	TRBJ1-2	15	-	TGTGCCAGTAGTATAGAAATGGCCGTCCCCTATGGCTACACCTTC	CASSIEMAVPYGYTF
TRBV6-5	TRBJ2-7	15	TRBD2	TGTGCCAGCAGTTTCCGCGGGAGGGCCACCCGCGAGCAGTACTTC	CASSFRGRATREQYF
TRBV13	TRBJ2-5	18	TRBD1	TGTGCCAGCAGCTTATTCTCGCCCGGGACAGGGCTCCAAGAGACCCAGTACTTC	CASSLFSPGTGLQETQYF
TRBV5-6	TRBJ1-1	15	TRBD1	TGTGCCAGCAGCTGGGTTGACAGGGAAGAAACTGAAGCTTTCTTT	CASSWVDREETEAFF
TRBV9	TRBJ2-1	16	TRBD2	TGTGCCAGCAGCGTAGGGGAGCGGGAGGGCCGCTATGAGCAGTTCTTC	CASSVGEREGRYEQFF
TRBV19	TRBJ1-5	15	TRBD1	TGTGCCAGTAGTAAGGGACAGGCGGCAATAGAGCCCCAGCATTTT	CASSKGQAAIEPQHF
TRBV7-2	TRBJ2-7	14	TRBD2	TGTGCCAGCAGCCCTGTAGCGGGAGCAAGCGAGCAGTACTTC	CASSPVAGASEQYF
TRBV7-8	TRBJ2-1	14	TRBD1	TGTGCCAGCAGCTTGAGGACAGGGGGCAATGAGCAGTTCTTC	CASSLRTGGNEQFF
TRBV7-2	TRBJ1-4	16	TRBD1	TGTGCCAGCAGCTTAGTAGGAGGGGGCGGTTATGAAAAACTGTTTTTT	CASSLVGGGGYEKLFF
TRBV11-2	TRBJ2-2	16	-	TGTGCCAGCAGCTTATGGGGTGCGGGGAACACCGGGGAGCTGTTTTTT	CASSLWGAGNTGELFF